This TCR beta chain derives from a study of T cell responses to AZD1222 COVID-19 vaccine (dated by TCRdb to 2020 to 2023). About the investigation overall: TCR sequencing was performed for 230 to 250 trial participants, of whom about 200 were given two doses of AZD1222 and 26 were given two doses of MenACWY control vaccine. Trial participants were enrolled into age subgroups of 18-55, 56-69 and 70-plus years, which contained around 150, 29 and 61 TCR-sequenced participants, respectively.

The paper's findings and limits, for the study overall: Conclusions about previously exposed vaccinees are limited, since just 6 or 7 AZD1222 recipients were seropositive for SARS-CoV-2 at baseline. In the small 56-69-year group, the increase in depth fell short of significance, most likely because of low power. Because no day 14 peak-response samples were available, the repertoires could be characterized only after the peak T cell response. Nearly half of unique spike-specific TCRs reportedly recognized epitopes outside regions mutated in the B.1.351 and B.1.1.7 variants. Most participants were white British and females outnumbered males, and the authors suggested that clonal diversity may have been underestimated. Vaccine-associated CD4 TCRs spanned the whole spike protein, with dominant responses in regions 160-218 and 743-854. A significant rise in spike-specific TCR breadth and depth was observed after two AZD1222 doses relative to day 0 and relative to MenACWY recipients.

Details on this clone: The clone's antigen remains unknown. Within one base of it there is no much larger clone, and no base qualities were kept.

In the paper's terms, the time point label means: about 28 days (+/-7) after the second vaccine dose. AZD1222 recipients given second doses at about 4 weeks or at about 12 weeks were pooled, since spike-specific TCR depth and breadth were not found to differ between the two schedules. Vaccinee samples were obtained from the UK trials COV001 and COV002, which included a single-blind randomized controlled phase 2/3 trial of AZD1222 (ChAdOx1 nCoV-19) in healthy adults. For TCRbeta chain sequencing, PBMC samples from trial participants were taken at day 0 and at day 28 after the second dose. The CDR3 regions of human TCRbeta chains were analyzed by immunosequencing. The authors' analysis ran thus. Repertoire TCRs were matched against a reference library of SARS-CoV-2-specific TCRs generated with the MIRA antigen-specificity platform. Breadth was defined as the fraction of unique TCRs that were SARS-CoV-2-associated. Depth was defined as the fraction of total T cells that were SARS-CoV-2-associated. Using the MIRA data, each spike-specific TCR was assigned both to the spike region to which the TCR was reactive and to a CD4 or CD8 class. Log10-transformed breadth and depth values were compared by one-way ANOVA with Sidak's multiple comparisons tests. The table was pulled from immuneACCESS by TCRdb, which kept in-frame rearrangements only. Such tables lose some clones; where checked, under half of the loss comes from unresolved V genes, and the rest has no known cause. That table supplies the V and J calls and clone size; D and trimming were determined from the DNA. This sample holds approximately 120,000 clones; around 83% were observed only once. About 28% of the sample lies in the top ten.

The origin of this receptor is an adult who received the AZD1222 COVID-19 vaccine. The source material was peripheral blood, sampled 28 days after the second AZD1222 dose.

The sequenced DNA is TGCGCCAGCAATGACAGGGCTAGTTTCTACGAGCAGTACTTC. This encodes CASNDRASFYEQYF. The chain links TRBV10-1 with TRBJ2-7; TRBD1 fits 7 bases in the junction. The CDR3 starts with the cysteine, ends with the phenylalanine, and has 14 residues. This entry keeps only the CDR3 DNA: 42 bases, framed from base 1. The germline V gene (reference sequence) yields WNHNN for CDR1 and SYGVQD for CDR2. For this chain, trimming is 7 bases at the V end and 3 bases at the J end, and the number of junction bases without a gene match is 9.